This T cell receptor (beta chain) was found in a study of STAT3 mutations in large granular lymphocyte leukemia. Findings and limits, study-wide: Every T-LGLL patient had at least one immunodominant TCRbeta clonotype. Sampling intervals varied between patients and samples.

Only in-frame clones appear in the TCRdb table, and some are missing; sequencing was by immunoSEQ multiplex PCR. The sample shows approximately 8,000 clones, 70% to 90% of them seen only once. CDR3 length: 11 amino acids. Germline loops: CDR1 SQVTM, CDR2 ANQGSEA. Trimming removed 6 bases from V and 2 bases from J, with 7 bases in between. Regarding this clone: The antigen is unknown.

This sequence joins TRBV29-1 and TRBJ2-5; the D is unclear. The sample consisted of peripheral blood mononuclear cells. The receptor was derived from a man older than 75 with T-cell large granular lymphocyte leukemia. Some clones in this sample may be carry-over from other donors' samples. The CDR3 DNA reads TGCAGCGTGTCGGCACAAGAGACCCAGTACTTC. Translating gives CSVSAQETQYF.